Here is one T cell receptor beta chain with its context. Its recognized antigen is unknown. There are no base qualities to consult, and no much larger clone falls within one base. The junction carries 12 bases between V and J, which are trimmed by 5 bases and 10 bases respectively. CDR1 and CDR2 (SGHNT, YENEEA) derive from the germline V gene. From cysteine to phenylalanine, the CDR3 is 13 amino acids long. The read is trimmed to its CDR3 DNA, 39 bases read in frame from base 1. This entry is derived from a study of cytomegalovirus exposure and HLA in healthy donors (dated 2017 in TCRdb). About the investigation overall: According to an earlier analysis of 550 to 750 of the donors, 200 million or so T cells yielded 117 million unique TCR beta sequences and 276 Gb of sequence data. An early release covering roughly 600 HLA-typed donors comprised approximately 300 gigabases of sequencing data and some 79 million unique TCR sequences. Of the approximately 400 genotyped donors, approximately 82% fell in the genetic ancestry cluster associated with self-reported Caucasian donors. The study aimed to test whether signatures of past pathogen exposure could be identified by cataloging public T cell receptors. Using immunosequencing, the study profiled T cell repertoires from 640 or so subjects and related those repertoires to cytomegalovirus serostatus. In addition to the first cohort of 650 to 800 subjects, a separate validation cohort of approximately 120 different subjects was used. To predict cytomegalovirus infection status, the study combined high-throughput TCR immunosequencing, statistical association of individual TCRs with disease status, and machine learning. To study patterns of TCR occurrence, a later analysis re-analyzed previously published TCR beta repertoires from more than 550 donors and added high-resolution HLA genotyping. Rather than drawing on any new phenotypic data, the later analysis identified candidate immune exposures from TCR beta sequences and the way those sequences occurred across donors. An earlier analysis of nearly 600 of the donors applied high-throughput TCR beta sequencing to assess whether each TCR beta V gene segment acted as functional or pseudogenic. Donor age, sex, ethnicity and CMV serostatus were compiled alongside the repertoire data. Genome-wide SNP genotypes for about 65% of the 666 donors were used in a later genetic analysis, which treated that subset as a discovery cohort. All discovery cohort repertoires had been generated using a single sequencing platform. HLA typing included class I and class II loci at four-digit resolution. The number of typed donors differed by locus: about 629-630 for A, B, C, DRB1 and DQB1; 522 for DQA1; roughly 600 for DPA1; and around 490 for DPB1. Roughly five DR-DQ haplotypes were handled as single units for association and clustering, since linkage in the cohort was strong. On average, around 230,000 unique TCR beta nucleotide sequences were sequenced per donor among 350 to 400 genotyped donors of the cohort, with 15% to 20% of those sequences being non-productive. Study-level results and caveats: A later genetic analysis reported fewer N-insertions in productive TCRs among donors in an Asian-associated ancestry cluster than the roughly 620-donor mean. This cohort had only TCR beta chains sequenced, and the lack of alpha or paired-chain data limited which features could be detected. In the study, around 150 TCR beta chains were listed as associated with cytomegalovirus. While some public TCRs were present in many individuals, most TCR sequences turned up only very rarely across donors. Specific HLA alleles were associated with over 15,000 TCR beta sequences at a false discovery rate of 0.05 in a later analysis. Correlated functional status among segregating V segments might reflect linkage disequilibrium, but an unknown experimental factor could not be ruled out. In a later analysis, the rate of TCR association differed among HLA loci, with DRB1 alleles having the most associated TCRs and HLA-C alleles having the fewest. The presence/absence analyses assumed that sequencing depth was roughly uniform across donors, and that assumption may not be true. In a later analysis, HLA-associated TCR beta chains were found to be more clonally expanded and to have lower generation probabilities than equally common non-associated chains. The authors suggested that the approach could potentially be generalized to other disease states and immunological phenotypes. An association between a missense DCLRE1C variant and V-gene and J-gene trimming of TCR beta chains was found in a later genetic analysis and replicated in an independent cohort. A further reported finding was that TCR beta sequences accurately predicted the HLA-A and HLA-B alleles for most subjects in the first cohort. Several of the top co-occurrence clusters appeared to be linked to parvovirus B19, influenza, CMV and Epstein-Barr virus, according to a later analysis. The classifier was reported to diagnose cytomegalovirus status with high specificity and sensitivity in both the original cohort and the validation cohort. The only immune exposure information available for the cohort was CMV serostatus. HLA typing was unavailable for some donors at each locus, so association tests used only the typed subset. An earlier analysis of 450 to 750 of the donors showed that most TCR beta V segments appeared in productive rearrangements either about 87% or about 30% of the time, which broadly matched IMGT annotations. Because counts were too low, some 17 rarely observed V segments, including chromosome 9 orphons, were excluded from the earlier analysis of some 540 of the donors. When HLA alleles, especially DR and DQ, strongly co-occurred, TCR associations were difficult to assign to individual alleles. The sequencing pipeline was judged likely to have produced a cluster of highly shared sequence variants as a technical artifact. Most CMV-associated TCR beta chains appeared to be HLA-restricted in a later analysis, and the HLA associations seemed to be driven largely by CMV exposure. Because the 87-base-pair reads could not distinguish some IMGT-functional V segments, including TRBV6-2 and TRBV6-3, those segments were excluded. In vitro tests confirmed that a few of the cytomegalovirus-associated TCR beta chains recognize cytomegalovirus antigens.

Library construction relied on the immunoSEQ multiplex PCR assay. For the multiplex PCR, a mixture combining 60 forward primers for TCR Vbeta segments and 13 reverse primers for TCR Jbeta segments was used. Amplification of the CDR3 region of rearranged TCR beta genes was performed with a multiplex PCR assay on genomic DNA. The amplified TCR beta libraries were sequenced on the Illumina HiSeq System as 87-base-pair reads. The original pipeline was this. A later analysis tallied tens of millions of unique TCR beta chains across the 666 repertoires, and around 9.9 million of those chains were shared by two or more donors. Raw reads were error-corrected and collapsed into unique sequences with a nearest-neighbor algorithm that merged closely related sequences to remove PCR and sequencing errors. CDR3 sequences were aligned to IMGT reference sequences to assign V, D and J gene segments. For a sequence to be retained, a match of at least six nucleotides to both a V gene segment and a J gene segment was required. A rearrangement counted as productive if the CDR3 had no stop codons and remained in frame with V and J, and every other rearrangement counted as non-productive. Following IMGT convention, CDR3 was defined as the stretch from the second conserved V-encoded cysteine to the conserved J-encoded phenylalanine. Sequences without an unambiguous match to a single V gene segment were excluded from the earlier analysis of almost 600 of the donors. An earlier analysis of 500 to 700 of the donors classified V segments as functional when productive rearrangements were above 56.7% and as segregating when the standard deviation between donors was above 5%. To diagnose cytomegalovirus status from the catalog of TCR beta chain sequences, a statistical classification framework was built. V and J gene assignment, in a later analysis, came from comparing TCR nucleotide sequences with IMGT/GENE-DB human TR gene sequences. A later analysis assigned CDR3 sequences and most-parsimonious VDJ recombination scenarios with the TCRdist pipeline. In a later analysis, every TCR beta chain was defined by the combination of its CDR3 amino acid sequence and its V-gene family, and reads without a unique V-gene family were dropped. In a later analysis, 450 to 600 highly shared, low-generation-probability nucleotide sequences were removed to address suspected cross-contamination and a sequencing artifact. In a later analysis, a clonal expansion index for each public chain was calculated from normalized within-repertoire ranks of inferred template counts. In a later analysis, generation probabilities were computed with a VDJ recombination model fitted to out-of-frame rearrangements, and the resulting probabilities were checked against IGoR. In a later analysis, hypergeometric tests were used to score TCR-TCR, TCR-HLA and TCR-CMV co-occurrence, with a repertoire-size bias correction applied to TCR pairs. A later analysis estimated false discovery rates by permuting HLA or CMV assignments 20 times. A later analysis grouped co-occurring TCRs with DBSCAN, adding TCRdist sequence similarity when clustering within HLA-allele-positive subsets. Repertoires with fewer than 30,000 or more than 120,000 public chains, plus five repertoires with anomalous nucleotide sharing, were excluded from co-occurrence clustering. This immuneACCESS table, as held by TCRdb, lists in-frame sequences with V and J called but not all clones. Of the missing ones, under half trace to an unresolved V gene in checked studies; the others have no known cause. The V and J calls and the clone size are those of that table, but D and trimming were determined from the DNA. Present in this sample are 60,000 to 70,000 clones, roughly 75% of which were seen just once. The top ten constitute under 9% of the sample.

The cohort was made up of approximately 670 healthy bone marrow donors. At the time of sampling, all cohort members were nominally healthy, though unrecorded immune exposures were likely present. The donor tested CMV seropositive and was one of the 289 seropositive cohort members. Each donor provided a peripheral blood sample, and peripheral blood mononuclear cells were used for TCR beta sequencing. The Qiagen DNeasy Blood Extraction Kit was used to extract genomic DNA from the blood cell samples. The V gene is TRBV11-3 and the J gene is TRBJ1-6; the D gene is perhaps TRBD1, on 5 matching bases. Sequencing used PBMCs. This sequence was found in a man between 60 and 75 years old in good health and CMV-seropositive. DNA sequence: TGTGCCAGCAGCCGCAACCCAGGGTCACCCCTCCACTTT. Translated, this is CASSRNPGSPLHF.